The rows below give T cell receptor beta chains drawn from one sample of a study of shared clonotypes between healthy human individuals. This table comes from immunoSEQ multiplex PCR, and its TCRdb copy is limited to in-frame clones, with some not included. The sample contains approximately 2.5 million clones, around 94% of which appear only once. The sample consisted of naive CD4+ T cells sorted from blood. All receptors derive from a man aged 18 to 29 in good health. Each CDR3 is given with its conserved first and last residue. D genes are given only for firm matches. Part of the rows lack a size; the others show once, few, many or a class for expanded clones.

j_call clone_size d_call v_call cdr3_nt cdr3_aa
TRBJ2-1 NA NA TRBV19 TGTGCCAGTAGAAGTATCGAGCGTTCCTACAATGAGCAGTTCTTC CASRSIERSYNEQFF
TRBJ1-2 NA NA TRBV10-3 TGTGCCATTTCTACCGGGGAGGAGGGAATACGTGGCTACACCTTC CAISTGEEGIRGYTF
TRBJ2-7 NA NA TRBV19 TGTGCCAGTAGTATAACAGGAACCTACGAGCAGTACTTC CASSITGTYEQYF
TRBJ2-7 NA TRBD1 TRBV7-2 TGTGCCAGCAGCTCCGAGGGGTCCCGGGACAGGCTGTACGAGCAGTACTTC CASSSEGSRDRLYEQYF
TRBJ1-2 NA NA TRBV5-4 TGTGCCAGCAGCCCCGACAGTAACTATGGCTACACCTTC CASSPDSNYGYTF
TRBJ2-6 NA TRBD1 TRBV5-1 TGCGCCAGCAGCCAGACAGGGACCGGGGCCAACGTCCTGACTTTC CASSQTGTGANVLTF
TRBJ2-5 NA TRBD2 TRBV4-3 TGCGCCAGCAGCCAAGTGTGGGGGACACTAGCGGGAAAAGTAGAGACCCAGTACTTC CASSQVWGTLAGKVETQYF
TRBJ2-7 NA NA TRBV15 TGTGCCACCAGCGTGGTCTTCAACTACGAGCAGTACTTC CATSVVFNYEQYF
TRBJ2-1 NA NA TRBV29-1 TGCAGCGGTGAAGGGGGGAATGAGCAGTTCTTC CSGEGGNEQFF
TRBJ1-6 few NA TRBV30 TGTGCCTGGAGCTCGGGACCTTCCTATTCACCCCTCCACTTT CAWSSGPSYSPLHF
TRBJ1-2 NA TRBD1 TRBV2 TGTGCCAGCAGGCCCAGCCGGGACAGCAGACTAACTAACTATGGCTACACCTTC CASRPSRDSRLTNYGYTF
TRBJ2-4 NA TRBD1 TRBV9 TGTGCCAGCAGCCCCGAGGGGCGGGGACAGGTATACTTC CASSPEGRGQVYF
TRBJ1-2 NA NA TRBV15 TGTGCCACCAGCAGAGATTTGATTTCCTATGGCTACACCTTC CATSRDLISYGYTF
TRBJ1-6 NA NA TRBV12-2 TGTGCAAGTCGCTCAAAACGCGGAGGGGGGGGGCTAAATTCACCCCTCCACTTT CASRSKRGGGGLNSPLHF
TRBJ2-3 NA NA TRBV6-1 TGTGCCAGCAGTAGCTCCACAGATACGCAGTATTTT CASSSSTDTQYF
TRBJ2-3 NA TRBD2 TRBV10-3 TGTGCCATCAGGCCGGGACTAAGCACAGATACGCAGTATTTT CAIRPGLSTDTQYF
TRBJ2-2 NA NA TRBV30 TGTGCCTGGAATGGCAGGGTGGTTGCCGGGGAGCTGTTTTTT CAWNGRVVAGELFF
TRBJ2-3 NA TRBD1 TRBV11-2 TGTGCCAGCAGCTTTAGAGACAGGGGGTCCACAGATACGCAGTATTTT CASSFRDRGSTDTQYF
TRBJ2-7 NA NA TRBV5-1 TGCGCCAGCAGCTTGGAAGGACAGTCGAAACTATCGGACGAGCAGTACTTC CASSLEGQSKLSDEQYF
TRBJ1-5 NA NA TRBV7-8 TGTGCCAGCAGCCTGGGGCCGGGGGGTCAGCCCCAGCATTTT CASSLGPGGQPQHF
TRBJ1-6 NA TRBD1 TRBV5-4 TGTGCCAGCAGCAGAAACAGGGGAAACGAGTCACCCCTCCACTTT CASSRNRGNESPLHF
TRBJ2-3 NA TRBD2 TRBV19 TGTGCCAGTAGTAAACGGACTAGCGGGGGCACAGATACGCAGTATTTT CASSKRTSGGTDTQYF
TRBJ1-2 NA NA TRBV5-1 TGCGCCAGCAGATCCGGGACACCCCTCTATGGCTACACCTTC CASRSGTPLYGYTF